What follows are 14 T cell receptor beta chains derived from one specimen sequenced in a study of control samples from healthy donors and cancer patients. Assay used: immunoSEQ multiplex PCR; TCRdb lists only in-frame clones, some missing. The sample has more than 5,500 clones, around 72% seen once. The specimen sequenced was formalin-fixed, paraffin-embedded tissue. These receptor sequences come from a male donor with melanoma.

The chain has TRBV29-1 and TRBJ2-5, with 7 bases fitting TRBD2. V shed 3 bases, J shed 4 bases, and the junction held 5 bases outside the gene matches. The length of the CDR3 is 13 residues. Germline V CDR1 and CDR2: SQVTM, ANQGSEA. The CDR3 loop is CSVERGRGETQYF. CDR3 nucleotides: TGCAGCGTTGAGAGAGGGAGGGGAGAGACCCAGTACTTC.

This clone has just a few counts. The chain combines TRBV7-8 with TRBJ2-1; perhaps TRBD2 as D (5 bases). This CDR3 has 14 residues. V dropped 8 bases and J dropped 2 bases, with 13 bases sitting between them. The germline V gene encodes CDR1 SGHVS and CDR2 FQNEAQ. The CDR3 loop is CASRPKEAYNEQFF. The CDR3 DNA is TGTGCCAGCCGCCCGAAGGAGGCCTACAATGAGCAGTTCTTC.

The genes are TRBV2 and TRBJ1-1; D gene unclear. Looked up from germline, CDR1 is SNHLY and CDR2 is FYNNEI. The CDR3 contains 12 residues. The V end was cut by 8 bases, the J end by 1 base, with 8 bases between. The CDR3 is CASERQNTEAFF. The CDR3 DNA reads as TGTGCCAGCGAGCGGCAGAACACTGAAGCTTTCTTT.

The rearrangement uses TRBV6-2 or TRBV6-3 and TRBJ1-4; D is uncertain. The V end lost 4 bases, the J end lost 5 bases, and 14 bases lay between the germline ends. The CDR3 loop spans 15 amino acids. CDR1 and CDR2 from the germline V gene are MNHEY and SVGEGT. The CDR3 loop reads CASSLLGGSNEKLFF. The CDR3 DNA is TGTGCCAGCAGTTTACTCGGTGGCTCGAATGAAAAACTGTTTTTT.

This chain links TRBV7-7 with TRBJ1-1, with D possibly matching TRBD1 (5 bases). CDR3 length: 13 residues. From germline, CDR1 is SSHAT and CDR2 FNYEAQ (reference sequence). The V end was cut by 0 bases, the J end by 6 bases, with 8 bases between. In DNA, the CDR3 is TGTGCCAGCAGCTTAGCGCCACAGGCTGAAGCTTTCTTT. This codes for CASSLAPQAEAFF.

This chain uses TRBV3-1 (or the pseudogene TRBV3-2) with TRBJ2-1; no reliable D call. The CDR3 length is 15 residues. Per germline, CDR1 LGHDT and CDR2 YNNKEL (reference sequence). The V end was cut by 1 base, the J end by 7 bases, with 14 bases between. CDR3 amino acids: CASSQVRGEGNEQFF. The CDR3 DNA reads as TGTGCCAGCAGCCAAGTTCGCGGCGAAGGTAATGAGCAGTTCTTC.

This chain joins TRBV10-3 and TRBJ2-7, with 8 bases aligning to TRBD1. Trimming cost V 2 bases and J 2 bases; bases outside gene matches: 5. Germline CDR1 is ENHRY and CDR2 is SYGVKD. The CDR3 is made up of 15 amino acids. The CDR3 DNA reads as TGTGCCATCAGTGAGCCCGGGACAGGTACCTACGAGCAGTACTTC. Encoded protein: CAISEPGTGTYEQYF.

This clone was detected only a few times. The chain combines TRBV7-3 with TRBJ2-7; 9 bases are a match to TRBD1. This CDR3 has 15 residues. V lost 2 bases and J lost 5; bases outside the gene matches: 7. Germline V gives CDR1 SGHTA, CDR2 FQGTGA. In nucleotides, the CDR3 is TGTGCCAGCAGCTTAGTCGGGACAGGGAACGACGAGCAGTACTTC. Translating gives CASSLVGTGNDEQYF. Complete variable domain (other parts from reference TRBV7-3 and TRBJ2-7): GAGVSQTPSNKVTEKGKYVELRCDPISGHTALYWYRQSLGQGPEFLIYFQGTGAADDSGLPNDRFFAVRPEGSVSTLKIQRTERGDSAVYLCASSLVGTGNDEQYFGPGTRLTVT.

The chain couples TRBV6-1 to TRBJ2-1, with TRBD2 matching 13 bases. The J segment lost 8 bases and the V segment lost 2 bases, leaving 6 bases of the junction unmatched. The CDR3 is 16 amino acids. Germline loops: CDR1 MNHNS, CDR2 SASEGT. The CDR3 loop is CASSEWTSGRSYEQFF. CDR3 nucleotide sequence: TGTGCCAGCAGTGAATGGACTAGCGGGAGAAGTTATGAGCAGTTCTTC.

This clone has a handful of counts. The chain has TRBV5-4 and TRBJ2-1, with 13 bases identical to TRBD2. Trimming cost V 2 bases and J 8 bases; bases outside gene matches: 7. This CDR3 has 16 residues. Germline CDR1 is SGHNT and CDR2 is YYREEE (reference sequence). Written as DNA, the CDR3 is TGTGCCAGCAGCTTCTGGACTAGCGGGAGTGGCGATGAGCAGTTCTTC. Protein sequence: CASSFWTSGSGDEQFF.

Concerning this clone itself: A much larger clone lies a single base off, so this may be a read error. Other DNA sequences in this specimen translate into the identical CDR3. The genes are TRBV27 and TRBJ2-1; D uncertain. The germline V and J ends were trimmed by 8 bases and 5 bases, with 19 bases remaining between them. The CDR3 is made up of 15 amino acids. Germline V gives CDR1 MNHEY, CDR2 SMNVEV (reference sequence). The CDR3 region is CASRAARVSDNEQFF. CDR3 nucleotide sequence: TGTGCCAGCCGAGCTGCTAGGGTGTCGGACAATGAGCAGTTCTTC.

This chain links TRBV15 with TRBJ2-6; D might be TRBD1 (7 bases). CDR3 length: 15 amino acids. The germline V gene encodes CDR1 LNHNV and CDR2 YYDKDF (reference sequence). The V and J ends lost 4 bases and 2 bases respectively, with 9 bases between them. CDR3 region: CATSTRGAGANVLTF. The CDR3 nucleotides read TGTGCCACCAGCACCAGGGGGGCTGGGGCCAACGTCCTGACTTTC. The whole variable domain, filled in from reference TRBV15 and TRBJ2-6, reads DAMVIQNPRYQVTQFGKPVTLSCSQTLNHNVMYWYQQKSSQAPKLLFHYYDKDFNNEADTPDNFQSRRPNTSFCFLDIRSPGLGDTAMYLCATSTRGAGANVLTFGAGSRLTVL.

J is TRBJ2-3 and V is TRBV5-1; no definite D call. The germline V and J ends were trimmed by 0 bases and 2 bases, with 10 bases remaining between them. There are 15 residues in the CDR3. CDR1 and CDR2 (germline): SGHRS, YFSETQ. The CDR3 DNA follows: TGCGCCAGCAGCTTGGTAGGGAAAAACACAGATACGCAGTATTTT. It translates to CASSLVGKNTDTQYF. The full variable domain, in which reference TRBV5-1 and TRBJ2-3 provide the parts outside the CDR3, is KAGVTQTPRYLIKTRGQQVTLSCSPISGHRSVSWYQQTPGQGLQFLFEYFSETQRNKGNFPGRFSGRQFSNSRSEMNVSTLELGDSALYLCASSLVGKNTDTQYFGPGTRLTVL.

The rearrangement links TRBV19 to TRBJ2-7, with 12 nucleotides matching TRBD1. This CDR3 has 14 residues. The V gene end was trimmed by 4 bases and the J gene end by 6 bases; junction bases not matched to a gene: 4. Per the germline V gene, CDR1 is LNHDA and CDR2 is SQIVND (reference sequence). CDR3 loop: CASSTGTGGAEQYF. In nucleotides, the CDR3 is TGTGCCAGTAGTACCGGGACAGGGGGCGCCGAGCAGTACTTC.